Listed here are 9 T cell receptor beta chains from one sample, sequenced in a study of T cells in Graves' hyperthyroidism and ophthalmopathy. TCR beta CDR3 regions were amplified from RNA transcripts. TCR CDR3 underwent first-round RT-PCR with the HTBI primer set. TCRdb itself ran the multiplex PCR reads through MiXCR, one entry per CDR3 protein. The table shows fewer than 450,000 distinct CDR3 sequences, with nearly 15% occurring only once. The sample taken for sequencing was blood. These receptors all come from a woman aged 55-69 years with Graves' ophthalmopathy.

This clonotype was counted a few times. The DNA for the CDR3 is TGTGCTAGTGGCCAAGGGGGCTGGACTGAAGCTTTCTTT. This encodes CASGQGGWTEAFF. This chain joins TRBV12-5 and TRBJ1-1, with 7 bases identical to TRBD1. After removal of 6 bases from V and 5 bases from J, the junction contained 6 bases not matched to a gene. Germline V lookup: CDR1 LGHNT, CDR2 FRNRAP. The CDR3 runs to 13 residues.

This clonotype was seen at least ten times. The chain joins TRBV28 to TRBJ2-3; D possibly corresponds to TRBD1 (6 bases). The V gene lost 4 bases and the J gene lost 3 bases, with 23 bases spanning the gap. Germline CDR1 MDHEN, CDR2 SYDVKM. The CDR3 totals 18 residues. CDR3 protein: CASSSTAPQGMQTDTQYF. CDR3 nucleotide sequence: TGTGCCAGCAGTTCCACCGCCCCACAGGGAATGCAGACAGATACGCAGTATTTT.

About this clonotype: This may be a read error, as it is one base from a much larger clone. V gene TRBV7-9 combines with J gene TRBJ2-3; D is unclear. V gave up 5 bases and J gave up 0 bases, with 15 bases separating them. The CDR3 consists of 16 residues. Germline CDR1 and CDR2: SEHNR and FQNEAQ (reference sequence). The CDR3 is CASSRWATFSTDTQYF. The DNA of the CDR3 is TGTGCCAGCAGCCGCTGGGCTACCTTTAGCACAGATACGCAGTATTTT.

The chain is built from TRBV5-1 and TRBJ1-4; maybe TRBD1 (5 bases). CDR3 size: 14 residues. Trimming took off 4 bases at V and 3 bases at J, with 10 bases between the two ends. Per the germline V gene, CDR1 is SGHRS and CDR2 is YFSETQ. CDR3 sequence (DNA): TGCGCCAGCAGCGCGCAGGGAGCTAATGAAAAACTGTTTTTT. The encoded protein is CASSAQGANEKLFF. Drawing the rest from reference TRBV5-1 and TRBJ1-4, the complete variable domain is KAGVTQTPRYLIKTRGQQVTLSCSPISGHRSVSWYQQTPGQGLQFLFEYFSETQRNKGNFPGRFSGRQFSNSRSEMNVSTLELGDSALYLCASSAQGANEKLFFGSGTQLSVL.

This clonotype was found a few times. CDR3 DNA sequence: TGCGCCAGCAGCCCGACGGGGCTAGCCTACGAGCAGTACTTC. Protein sequence: CASSPTGLAYEQYF. The chain recombines TRBV5-1 with TRBJ2-7, with D possibly called TRBD1 or TRBD2 (5 bases each). The CDR3 extends over 14 amino acids. Germline CDR1 is SGHRS and CDR2 is YFSETQ. Trimming removed 4 bases at V and 2 bases at J, with 13 bases between.

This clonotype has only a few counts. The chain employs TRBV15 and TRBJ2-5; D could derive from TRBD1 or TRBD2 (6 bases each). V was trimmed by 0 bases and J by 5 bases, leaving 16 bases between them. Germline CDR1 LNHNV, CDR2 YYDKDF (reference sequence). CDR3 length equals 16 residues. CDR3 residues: CATSREYGGTEETQYF. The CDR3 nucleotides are TGTGCCACCAGCAGAGAATACGGGGGCACTGAGGAGACCCAGTACTTC.

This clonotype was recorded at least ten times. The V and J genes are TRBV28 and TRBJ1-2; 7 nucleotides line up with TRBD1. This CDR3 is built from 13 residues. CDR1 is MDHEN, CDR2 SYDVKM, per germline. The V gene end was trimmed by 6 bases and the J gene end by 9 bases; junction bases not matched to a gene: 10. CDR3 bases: TGTGCCAGCAGATCGACAGGGAAAGGGAGCTACACCTTC. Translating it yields CASRSTGKGSYTF.

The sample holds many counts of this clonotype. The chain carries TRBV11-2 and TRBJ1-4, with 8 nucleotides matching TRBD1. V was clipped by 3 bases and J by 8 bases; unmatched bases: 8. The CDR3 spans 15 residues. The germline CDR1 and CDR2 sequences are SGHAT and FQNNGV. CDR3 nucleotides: TGTGCCAGCAGCTTTTTGACAGGGGTAGGGGAAAAACTGTTTTTT. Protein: CASSFLTGVGEKLFF.

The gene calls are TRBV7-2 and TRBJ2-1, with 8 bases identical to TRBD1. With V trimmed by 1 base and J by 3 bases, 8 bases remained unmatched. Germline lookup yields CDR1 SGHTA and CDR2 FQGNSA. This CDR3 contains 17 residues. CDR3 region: CASSLGTGQAYYNEQFF. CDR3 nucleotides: TGTGCCAGCAGCTTAGGCACGGGACAGGCCTACTACAATGAGCAGTTCTTC.